What follows is one T cell receptor beta chain and its context. Its target is not known. MiXCR was run by TCRdb on the RT-PCR reads, yielding one entry per CDR3 protein. The sample records about 160,000 distinct CDR3 sequences, 11% being singletons. This sample was included in a study of response to subunit inactivated influenza vaccine. Whole-study findings and limits: With each seasonal influenza vaccination, the authors suggested, few new T cells are recruited.

The trim removed 10 bases at V and 7 bases at J, leaving 14 bases unmatched. CDR1 is LGHNA, CDR2 YNFKEQ, per germline. The length of the CDR3 is 16 residues. The clonotype was recovered from a man in his fifties who received an inactivated influenza vaccine. This chain connects TRBV4-2 to TRBJ2-1; the match to TRBD2 covers 12 bases. Here the sequenced sample was non-naive T cells sorted from PBMCs, taken roughly 46 days after vaccination. The CDR3 here is CAIGPASGRAGNEQFF. The CDR3 DNA follows: TGTGCCATCGGCCCTGCTAGCGGGAGGGCCGGGAATGAGCAGTTCTTC.